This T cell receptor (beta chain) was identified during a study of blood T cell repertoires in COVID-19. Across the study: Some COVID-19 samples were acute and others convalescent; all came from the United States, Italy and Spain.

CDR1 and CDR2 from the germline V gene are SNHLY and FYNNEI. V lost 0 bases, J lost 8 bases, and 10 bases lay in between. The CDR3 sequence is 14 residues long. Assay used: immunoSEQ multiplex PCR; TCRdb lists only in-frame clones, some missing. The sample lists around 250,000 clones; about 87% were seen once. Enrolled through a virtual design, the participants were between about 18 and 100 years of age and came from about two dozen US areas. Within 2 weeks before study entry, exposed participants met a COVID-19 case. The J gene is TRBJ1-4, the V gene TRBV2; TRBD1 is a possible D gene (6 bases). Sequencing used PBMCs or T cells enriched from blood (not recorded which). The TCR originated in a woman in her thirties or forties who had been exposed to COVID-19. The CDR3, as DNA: TGTGCCAGCAGTGAAGCGCCACAGGGAGAAAAACTGTTTTTT. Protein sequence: CASSEAPQGEKLFF. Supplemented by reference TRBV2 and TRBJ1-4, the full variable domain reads EPEVTQTPSHQVTQMGQEVILRCVPISNHLYFYWYRQILGQKVEFLVSFYNNEISEKSEIFDDQFSVERPDGSNFTLKIRSTKLEDSAMYFCASSEAPQGEKLFFGSGTQLSVL.